These T cell receptor beta chains were read from a single sample in a study of T cells after posttransplantation cyclophosphamide. Profiling relied on immunoSEQ multiplex PCR, and the TCRdb table lists in-frame clones only, not all of them. The data contain roughly 30,000 clones, 85% to 90% of them seen just once; the ten biggest clones take up 14% to 15%. Sequencing was carried out using PBMCs. The receptors come from a woman in her 40s with a blood cancer, CMV-positive, and with a related stem cell donor. The CDR3 runs from the conserved cysteine through the conserved F or W. D genes are given only for firm matches. Expanded clones get a size class; other rows say once, few or many, or leave the size out.

TRBJ1-2 TRBV5-6 once - TGTGCCAGCAGCTTGGCCGATGAGTATGGCTACACCTTC CASSLADEYGYTF
TRBJ2-1 TRBV7-6 medium-sized - TGTGCCAGCAGCTTCAGCCAGGGTGAGCAGTTCTTC CASSFSQGEQFF
TRBJ2-1 TRBV19 - TRBD1 TGTGCCAGTAGTGTCCGACAGGGGACGACCTACAATGAGCAGTTCTTC CASSVRQGTTYNEQFF
TRBJ1-1 TRBV4-3 - TRBD1 TGCGCCAGCAGCCAAGATCGGGGCAGGGGGCAGACTGAAGCTTTCTTT CASSQDRGRGQTEAFF
TRBJ2-7 TRBV5-4 - - TGTGCCAGCAGCCTCCGGACGGGATACGAGCAGTACTTC CASSLRTGYEQYF
TRBJ2-6 TRBV19 - - TGTGCCAGTAGTCAACGACAGGCTGGGGCCAACGTCCTGACTTTC CASSQRQAGANVLTF
TRBJ2-3 TRBV5-1 - TRBD1 TGCGCCAGCAGCGGGACAGGGGGCGCACCAGATACGCAGTATTTT CASSGTGGAPDTQYF
TRBJ1-1 TRBV19 - - TGTGCCAGTAGGGCGGACAGAAGTAACACTGAAGCTTTCTTT CASRADRSNTEAFF
TRBJ1-3 TRBV5-6 - - TGTGCCAGCAGCTTAGCAGGGGGAAACACCATATATTTT CASSLAGGNTIYF
TRBJ1-2 TRBV28 - TRBD1 TGTGCCAGCAGTTTACCCCCCAGGGGGACTTACGGCTACACCTTC CASSLPPRGTYGYTF
TRBJ2-7 TRBV5-4 - TRBD2 TGTGCCAGCGGAGTGGGGACTAGCGGGGGGGCAGACGAGCAGTACTTC CASGVGTSGGADEQYF
TRBJ2-1 TRBV5-1 - TRBD2 TGCGCCAGCACCCTCCGGGGTAGCGGGGGGAAGTGGTTCTTC CASTLRGSGGKWFF
TRBJ2-7 TRBV7-9 - TRBD1 TGTGCCAGCAGCTTTCAGGGGGCCCCCTCCTACGAGCAGTACTTC CASSFQGAPSYEQYF
TRBJ2-7 TRBV2 - - TGTGCCAGCACCAAAGGGGGGGAAGCGGTATACGAGCAGTACTTC CASTKGGEAVYEQYF
TRBJ2-1 TRBV28 - TRBD1 TGTGCCAGCAGCTCACCCGGACAGGGGGCGGTTGAGCAGTTCTTC CASSSPGQGAVEQFF
TRBJ1-5 TRBV19 - TRBD1 TGTGCCAGTAGTATGGAACAGGGGACCTACGGCAATCAGCCCCAGCATTTT CASSMEQGTYGNQPQHF
TRBJ1-5 TRBV19 once - TGTGCCAGTAGTATTCCGTCTCGGGTATGGAGCAATCAGCCCCAGCATTTT CASSIPSRVWSNQPQHF
TRBJ1-5 TRBV4-1 once - TGCGCCAGCAGCCAAGGCTCCGGGACAACCGCTCAGCCCCAGCATTTT CASSQGSGTTAQPQHF
TRBJ2-7 TRBV2 - - TGTGCCAGCAGGGACGGACTAAACTACGAGCAGTACTTC CASRDGLNYEQYF
TRBJ2-1 TRBV6-5 - TRBD1 TGTGCCAGCAGTTACGTAGCAGGGGGTAATGAGCAGTTCTTC CASSYVAGGNEQFF
TRBJ2-1 TRBV7-2 - - TGTGCCAGCAGCCAAAGCGGACATGAGCAGTTCTTC CASSQSGHEQFF
TRBJ2-3 TRBV10-2 - TRBD2 TGCGCCAGCAGGGATCTTGGGGTAGCGGGGGGATGGAGCACAGATACGCAGTATTTT CASRDLGVAGGWSTDTQYF
TRBJ2-3 TRBV11-1 - - TGTGCCAGCAGCACCCGACTAGGAGCTACGCAGTATTTT CASSTRLGATQYF
TRBJ1-1 TRBV9 - TRBD1 TGTGCCAGCAGCGCGCGACAGGGGAACACTGAAGCTTTCTTT CASSARQGNTEAFF
TRBJ2-5 TRBV10-3 once TRBD2 TGTGCCACTCAGCGGGGGGCAGAAGAGACCCAGTACTTC CATQRGAEETQYF
TRBJ2-4 TRBV14 - TRBD2 TGTGCCAGCAGTCCTTTAGCGGGGCCGAATCTAGCCAAAAACATTCAGTACTTC CASSPLAGPNLAKNIQYF
TRBJ1-5 TRBV4-1 - TRBD1 TGCGCCAGCAGCCAAGAAGGGGCAGGGGGCCAGCCCCAGCATTTT CASSQEGAGGQPQHF
TRBJ1-5 TRBV6-1 once TRBD1 TGTGCCAGCAGTACAGGGGCCGGGCCCAATCAGCCCCAGCATTTT CASSTGAGPNQPQHF
TRBJ1-2 TRBV15 - - TGTGCCACCAGCAGAGGAGGGAGCGGCTATGGCTACACCTTC CATSRGGSGYGYTF
TRBJ2-1 TRBV18 - - TGTGCCAGCTCCCTTGTGGGGCGGGGCTCCTACAATGAGCAGTTCTTC CASSLVGRGSYNEQFF
TRBJ1-5 TRBV19 - - TGTGCCAGTAGTACGAGGACGGGGACTGGCAATCAGCCCCAGCATTTT CASSTRTGTGNQPQHF
TRBJ2-7 TRBV5-4 - - TGTGCCAGCAGCTTGACAGGGCGGTCCTACGAGCAGTACTTC CASSLTGRSYEQYF
TRBJ2-7 TRBV6-5 - - TGTGCCAGCAGTTACGGGGCCCACGAGCAGTACTTC CASSYGAHEQYF
TRBJ1-2 TRBV4-3 - TRBD1 TGCGCCAGCAGCCTTGGGCAGGGGGCTAATGGCTACACCTTC CASSLGQGANGYTF
TRBJ1-2 TRBV7-2 - - TGTGCCAGCAGGGCGGGAGGGACGAGTTATGGCTACACCTTC CASRAGGTSYGYTF
TRBJ2-2 TRBV5-1 - TRBD2 TGCGCCAGCAGCTTGGGTAGCGGGCGGGAGCTGTTTTTT CASSLGSGRELFF
TRBJ2-7 TRBV9 - TRBD1 TGTGCCAGCAGCGTCGGACAGGGGGGGGCTTACGAGCAGTACTTC CASSVGQGGAYEQYF
TRBJ1-5 TRBV7-9 - - TGTGCCAGCAGCTTAGTCGAGGTTGGCCCGGGGCAGCCCCAGCATTTT CASSLVEVGPGQPQHF
TRBJ1-3 TRBV7-3 - - TGTGCCAGCAGCTTCCCTGGGTACAGTAGGACTGGAAACACCATATATTTT CASSFPGYSRTGNTIYF
TRBJ1-5 TRBV6-5 - TRBD1 TGTGCCAGCAAAGGACAGGGCGTCAATCAGCCCCAGCATTTT CASKGQGVNQPQHF
TRBJ1-4 TRBV4-1 - - TGCGCCAGCAGCCAAGATCCAGGGTCCTATGAAAAACTGTTTTTT CASSQDPGSYEKLFF
TRBJ2-6 TRBV5-6 few TRBD1 TGTGCCAGCAGCTATAGACAGGGGGCAGGTGGGGCCAACGTCCTGACTTTC CASSYRQGAGGANVLTF
TRBJ2-6 TRBV7-2 - - TGTGCCAGCAGCTTAGCTTGGTCGGGGGGCCAGGCACCTGGGGCCAACGTCCTGACTTTC CASSLAWSGGQAPGANVLTF
TRBJ1-2 TRBV6-5 once TRBD1 TGTGCCAGCAGTTTTTCAGGGGGTAGATATGGCTACACCTTC CASSFSGGRYGYTF
TRBJ1-5 TRBV6-5 - - TGTGCCAGCAGTTACTCCAGCGATCAGCCCCAGCATTTT CASSYSSDQPQHF
TRBJ2-2 TRBV5-1 - TRBD2 TGCGCCAGCAGTTCCAGACTAGCAGACACCGGGGAGCTGTTTTTT CASSSRLADTGELFF